The source of this T cell receptor beta chain is a study of blood T cell repertoires in COVID-19. Across the whole study: Samples of COVID-19 (acute and convalescent) were obtained from the United States, Italy and Spain. From T cells, B-cell-depleted T cells, or PBMCs came the material, which was cDNA or gDNA.

Authors' methods: Reference gene primer amplification yielded estimated nucleated cell counts. Profiled with immunoSEQ multiplex PCR; TCRdb holds only in-frame clones, not every one. The V and J calls and clone size were taken over from that table, and D and trimming were inferred from the DNA. The sample holds roughly 330,000 clones, 70% to 90% seen once. This clone appeared once. J was trimmed by 7 bases and V by 4 bases; bases with no gene match: 10. Germline V gives CDR1 SGHDT, CDR2 YYEEEE. CDR3 length equals 16 residues. The sequenced material came from peripheral blood. The sequence was collected from a woman between 45 and 60 years old with active or convalescent COVID-19. The rearrangement uses TRBV5-6 and TRBJ2-1, with 11 bases fitting TRBD1. CDR3 region: CASSEGQGDFRNEQFF. CDR3 bases: TGTGCCAGCAGCGAGGGACAGGGGGATTTTAGGAATGAGCAGTTCTTC.